These 29 T cell receptor beta chains originate from one sample sequenced in a study of shared T cell receptors in the human thymus. Libraries were prepared by immunoSEQ multiplex PCR; TCRdb keeps only in-frame clonotypes and omits some of them. The sample holds 650,000 to 950,000 clones, approximately 83% seen once. These same records also appear under a second study, on human thymus T cells.

The sequenced sample was thymocytes. The receptors here all came from a girl under two years old with a congenital heart defect.

The CDR3 loop reads CASKVDTPLPYEQYF. The CDR3, as DNA: TGTGCCAGCAAGGTCGACACCCCTTTACCCTACGAGCAGTACTTC. The chain is built from TRBV7-2 and TRBJ2-7; D is ambiguous. The germline V and J ends were trimmed by 7 bases and 2 bases, with 18 bases remaining between them. The germline V gene encodes CDR1 SGHTA and CDR2 FQGNSA. The CDR3 totals 15 residues.

This chain connects TRBV15 to TRBJ1-5; the D gene is possibly TRBD1 (6 bases). Germline-derived CDR1 and CDR2 are LNHNV and YYDKDF (reference sequence). Trimming removed 8 bases at V and 7 bases at J, with 12 bases between. CDR3 length: 12 amino acids. The CDR3 loop is CATVWGLQPQHF. CDR3 bases: TGTGCCACCGTTTGGGGGCTACAGCCCCAGCATTTT.

The CDR3 sequence: CASSHQETRTGDEAFF. CDR3 DNA sequence: TGTGCCAGCAGCCACCAAGAAACACGGACAGGGGATGAAGCTTTCTTT. This chain links TRBV5-8 with TRBJ1-1; 9 bases fit TRBD1. V shed 4 bases and J 7 bases; nucleotides not matched to a gene: 14. The germline CDR1 and CDR2 sequences are SGHTS and YDEGEE. The CDR3 runs 16 residues.

V and J are TRBV7-9 and TRBJ1-5; 8 bases are a match to TRBD1. The trim removed 5 bases at V and 4 bases at J, leaving 7 bases unmatched. Germline loops: CDR1 SEHNR, CDR2 FQNEAQ (reference sequence). This CDR3 region has 15 residues. The CDR3, as DNA: TGTGCCAGCAGCGCCGGGACAGGAGGGAATCAGCCCCAGCATTTT. This sequence encodes CASSAGTGGNQPQHF.

This chain connects TRBV10-1 to TRBJ1-1; possible D gene TRBD1, 5 bases. The germline V gene has CDR1 WNHNN and CDR2 SYGVQD (reference sequence). The CDR3 sequence is 18 residues long. The V end was cut by 6 bases, the J end by 3 bases, with 26 bases between. The CDR3 coding sequence is TGCGCCAGCAGCCACGTAAATCCAGGGTTCGGGCATGACACTGAAGCTTTCTTT. Translated, it gives CASSHVNPGFGHDTEAFF.

This rearrangement joins TRBV7-9 to TRBJ1-5; TRBD1 matches at 7 bases. With 4 bases clipped from V and 5 bases from J, the junction kept 5 bases outside the gene matches. The CDR3 runs 14 residues. Per the germline V gene, CDR1 is SEHNR and CDR2 is FQNEAQ (reference sequence). In nucleotides, the CDR3 is TGTGCCAGCAGCTCCAGGGGGGAGGATCAGCCCCAGCATTTT. Translation gives CASSSRGEDQPQHF.

This chain connects TRBV5-1 to TRBJ1-2; 11 bases line up with TRBD1. Trimming at V came to 4 bases and at J to 8 bases, leaving 16 bases not matched to a gene. Germline V gene lookup returns CDR1 SGHRS and CDR2 YFSETQ. The CDR3 contains 17 residues. The CDR3 reads CASSAIDQGQGERGYTF. The CDR3 DNA reads as TGCGCCAGCAGCGCAATTGATCAGGGACAGGGGGAAAGAGGCTACACCTTC.

V and J are TRBV2 and TRBJ2-7, with 8 bases matching TRBD1. Trimming took 7 bases from V and 5 from J; bases not matched to a gene: 13. CDR3 length equals 15 residues. Per germline, CDR1 SNHLY and CDR2 FYNNEI. The CDR3 sequence is CASKPHGQGIHEQYF. The CDR3, as DNA: TGTGCCAGCAAACCACACGGACAGGGAATCCACGAGCAGTACTTC.

The chain has TRBV2 and TRBJ2-3; tentative D call: TRBD2 (7 bases). The CDR3 is 15 residues long. The V end lost 8 bases, the J end lost 5 bases, and 20 bases lay between the germline ends. The germline V gene has CDR1 SNHLY and CDR2 FYNNEI. The CDR3 region is CASGEGGRAVDTQYF. CDR3 bases: TGTGCCAGCGGCGAGGGGGGGAGGGCTGTAGATACGCAGTATTTT.

Concerning this clone itself: The junction differs from germline at one of its ends, possibly a read error. This CDR3 is CASSRSPQTSGGYHTGELFF. DNA of the CDR3: TGTGCTAGCAGCCGAAGCCCGCAGACTAGCGGGGGGTATCATACTGGGGAGCTGTTTTTT. This chain connects TRBV7-7 to TRBJ2-2; 13 positions agree with TRBD2. Germline values: CDR1 SSHAT, CDR2 FNYEAQ (reference sequence). The CDR3 runs 20 residues.

This clone was recorded only once. The genes are TRBV28 and TRBJ2-2; maybe TRBD1 (5 bases). The length of the CDR3 is 17 residues. The germline V and J ends were trimmed by 6 bases and 4 bases, with 21 bases remaining between them. Germline CDR1 MDHEN, CDR2 SYDVKM. The CDR3 coding sequence is TGTGCCAGCAGCTCCCTGAGGCCCGTAGGGGCCACCGGGGAGCTGTTTTTT. Encoded protein: CASSSLRPVGATGELFF. Full variable domain (remainder filled in from reference TRBV28 and TRBJ2-2): DVKVTQSSRYLVKRTGEKVFLECVQDMDHENMFWYRQDPGLGLRLIYFSYDVKMKEKGDIPEGYSVSREKKERFSLILESASTNQTSMYLCASSSLRPVGATGELFFGEGSRLTVL.

CDR3 DNA sequence: TGTGCCAGTAGTATTAGGGGCAGACCAAAGGGGTCCTCACCCCTCCACTTT. Its protein product is CASSIRGRPKGSSPLHF. The chain combines TRBV19 with TRBJ1-6, with a tentative D call TRBD1 (5 bases). V lost 3 bases to trimming and J lost 10 bases, with 22 bases between them. The CDR3 is made up of 17 amino acids. Germline CDR1 and CDR2: LNHDA and SQIVND (reference sequence).

In its sample, this clone was seen once. This chain uses TRBV7-9 with TRBJ2-5; 11 bases agree with TRBD2. Germline assignment: CDR1 SEHNR and CDR2 FQNEAQ (reference sequence). V was pared by 1 base and J by 7 bases, with 14 bases of the junction left unmatched. The CDR3 sequence is 18 residues long. This CDR3 reads CASSLVGLAGGLSGTQYF. CDR3 in DNA: TGTGCCAGCAGCTTAGTCGGGCTAGCGGGGGGCTTATCAGGGACCCAGTACTTC. Full variable domain (outside the CDR3, taken from reference TRBV7-9 and TRBJ2-5): DTGVSQNPRHKITKRGQNVTFRCDPISEHNRLYWYRQTLGQGPEFLTYFQNEAQLEKSRLLSDRFSAERPKGSFSTLEIQRTEQGDSAMYLCASSLVGLAGGLSGTQYFGPGTRLLVL.

The chain recombines TRBV4-1 with TRBJ1-3; 11 nucleotides align to TRBD1. Losses at the gene ends were 0 bases for V and 3 bases for J; bases not matched to a gene: 4. Germline V gene lookup returns CDR1 MGHRA and CDR2 YSYEKL. The CDR3 spans 17 residues. The CDR3 reads CASSQDADRGLGNTIYF. CDR3 nucleotides: TGCGCCAGCAGCCAAGACGCGGACAGGGGGCTTGGAAACACCATATATTTT.

The V gene is TRBV28, the J gene TRBJ1-4, with D possibly matching TRBD1 (5 bases). This CDR3 spans 13 amino acids. V lost 6 bases and J lost 5, with 10 bases in between. Germline V gene data show CDR1 as MDHEN and CDR2 as SYDVKM. CDR3: CASSLTENEKLFF. CDR3 coding DNA: TGTGCCAGCAGCCTGACAGAAAATGAAAAACTGTTTTTT.

The V and J genes are TRBV14 and TRBJ2-5, with 8 bases fitting TRBD2. CDR1 and CDR2 (germline): SGHDN, FVKESK. V gave up 1 base and J gave up 3 bases; unmatched junction bases: 16. This CDR3 has 19 residues. The CDR3 here is CASSQVRTSREAGEETQYF. The CDR3 DNA is TGTGCCAGCAGCCAAGTTAGGACTAGCCGCGAAGCAGGAGAAGAGACCCAGTACTTC.

In DNA form, the CDR3 reads TGCAGCCACGGGGAGGGACCAGCTAACTATGGCTACACCTTC. Its translation is CSHGEGPANYGYTF. V is TRBV29-1 and J is TRBJ1-2; tentatively, D is TRBD1 (5 bases). This CDR3 region has 14 residues. Trimming took off 8 bases at V and 0 bases at J, with 16 bases between the two ends. The germline CDR1 and CDR2 sequences are SQVTM and ANQGSEA.

This clone was seen more than once but under ten times. The J gene is TRBJ2-1, the V gene TRBV4-1, with 9 bases fitting TRBD2. V was pared by 1 base and J by 9 bases, with 19 bases of the junction left unmatched. The germline CDR1 and CDR2 sequences are MGHRA and YSYEKL. This CDR3 comprises 19 residues. The CDR3 DNA sequence: TGCGCCAGCAGCCAAGTCGGGGCCTCGAGCGCGGGGGGGCGGGTTGAGCAGTTCTTC. It specifies CASSQVGASSAGGRVEQFF.

In its sample, this clone was seen once. V gene TRBV4-1 combines with J gene TRBJ2-4, with D possibly TRBD1 on 6 matching bases. V lost 1 base and J 1 base, leaving 11 bases between the germline ends. CDR1 and CDR2 (germline): MGHRA, YSYEKL. The CDR3 runs 16 residues. This CDR3 is CASSQGTGRAKNIQYF. The CDR3 DNA is TGCGCCAGCAGCCAAGGAACAGGGCGCGCCAAAAACATTCAGTACTTC.

This rearrangement joins TRBV14 to TRBJ2-7; TRBD2 matches 8 bases. Per germline, CDR1 SGHDN and CDR2 FVKESK. The CDR3 length is 19 residues. V lost 4 bases and J lost 5; bases outside the gene matches: 22. In nucleotides, the CDR3 is TGTGCCAGCAGCCCAGGACGTCCTCAGGTAGCGGGGAACCCCGACGAGCAGTACTTC. It codes for CASSPGRPQVAGNPDEQYF.

CDR3 DNA sequence: TGTGCCAGCAGCTTGTTCGGCCAGGGTATGTCCAATCAGCCCCAGCATTTT. Translating gives CASSLFGQGMSNQPQHF. J is TRBJ1-5 and V is TRBV7-9; a possible D gene is TRBD1 (5 bases). Trimming removed 3 bases at V and 3 bases at J, with 18 bases between. The CDR3 consists of 17 residues. The germline V gene has CDR1 SEHNR and CDR2 FQNEAQ (reference sequence).

V gene TRBV4-2 combines with J gene TRBJ1-6; D is undetermined. The CDR3 runs to 15 residues. V lost 0 bases, J lost 9 bases, and 12 bases lay in between. Germline assignment: CDR1 LGHNA and CDR2 YNFKEQ. DNA for the CDR3: TGTGCCAGCAGCCAAGACGCCAGTAGCGTTTCACCCCTCCACTTT. This codes for CASSQDASSVSPLHF.

This chain links TRBV7-6 with TRBJ1-1; 10 bases agree with TRBD1. Germline CDR1 and CDR2: SGHVS and FNYEAQ. The CDR3 spans 15 residues. V shed 1 base, J shed 5 bases, and the junction held 4 bases outside the gene matches. This CDR3 is CASSLGTGGRTEAFF. The CDR3 DNA reads TGTGCCAGCAGCTTAGGGACAGGGGGGAGAACTGAAGCTTTCTTT. Supplemented by reference TRBV7-6 and TRBJ1-1, the full variable domain reads GAGVSQSPRYKVTKRGQDVALRCDPISGHVSLYWYRQALGQGPEFLTYFNYEAQQDKSGLPNDRFSAERPEGSISTLTIQRTEQRDSAMYRCASSLGTGGRTEAFFGQGTRLTVV.

The rearrangement joins TRBV18 to TRBJ1-1; D is unresolved. Trimming cost V 3 bases and J 2 bases, with 13 bases left between them. The CDR3 contains 15 residues. Germline V gene sequence: CDR1 KGHSH, CDR2 LQKENI. The DNA of the CDR3 is TGTGCCAGCTCACCTCTGGCGGTCGGCAACACTGAAGCTTTCTTT. Its translation is CASSPLAVGNTEAFF.

V is TRBV6-5 and J is TRBJ1-2, with D perhaps TRBD1 (6 bases). The germline V and J ends were trimmed by 4 bases and 2 bases, with 17 bases remaining between them. CDR3 size: 16 residues. Per the germline V gene, CDR1 is MNHEY and CDR2 is SVGAGI. CDR3 DNA: TGTGCCAGCAGTTGCGATCCGGGACATCCAAACTATGGCTACACCTTC. Protein product: CASSCDPGHPNYGYTF.

The rearrangement links TRBV7-3 to TRBJ1-1, with 7 bases fitting TRBD1. V was pared by 5 bases and J by 9 bases, with 6 bases of the junction left unmatched. CDR1 is SGHTA and CDR2 is FQGTGA in the germline V gene. The CDR3 runs to 12 residues. DNA of the CDR3: TGTGCCAGCAGCCCGCGACAGGGTAAAGCTTTCTTT. Protein product: CASSPRQGKAFF.

The chain links TRBV2 to TRBJ1-2; possibly TRBD1 for D (6 bases). V shed 11 bases and J shed 7 bases, with 26 bases lying between them. The CDR3 is 15 amino acids. The germline V gene has CDR1 SNHLY and CDR2 FYNNEI. This CDR3 reads CAYQPNKSGDVGYTF. The CDR3 DNA reads TGTGCCTACCAACCAAACAAATCAGGGGATGTTGGCTACACCTTC.

V usage is TRBV6-6 and J usage is TRBJ1-2; tentatively, D is TRBD1 (5 bases). This CDR3 is built from 16 residues. CDR1 MNHNY and CDR2 SVGAGI come from the germline V gene (reference sequence). V was trimmed by 2 bases and J by 2 bases, leaving 15 bases between them. This CDR3 reads CASSYRDEGRNYGYTF. DNA of the CDR3: TGTGCCAGCAGTTACCGCGACGAGGGGAGGAACTATGGCTACACCTTC.

The chain recombines TRBV4-1 with TRBJ1-1, with D possibly being TRBD1 (5 bases). The germline V and J ends were trimmed by 5 bases and 1 base, with 11 bases remaining between them. The length of the CDR3 is 14 residues. The V gene's germline CDR1 is MGHRA and CDR2 YSYEKL. CDR3 in DNA: TGCGCCAGCAGCTCATACGGGGGGAACACTGAAGCTTTCTTT. Encoded protein: CASSSYGGNTEAFF.